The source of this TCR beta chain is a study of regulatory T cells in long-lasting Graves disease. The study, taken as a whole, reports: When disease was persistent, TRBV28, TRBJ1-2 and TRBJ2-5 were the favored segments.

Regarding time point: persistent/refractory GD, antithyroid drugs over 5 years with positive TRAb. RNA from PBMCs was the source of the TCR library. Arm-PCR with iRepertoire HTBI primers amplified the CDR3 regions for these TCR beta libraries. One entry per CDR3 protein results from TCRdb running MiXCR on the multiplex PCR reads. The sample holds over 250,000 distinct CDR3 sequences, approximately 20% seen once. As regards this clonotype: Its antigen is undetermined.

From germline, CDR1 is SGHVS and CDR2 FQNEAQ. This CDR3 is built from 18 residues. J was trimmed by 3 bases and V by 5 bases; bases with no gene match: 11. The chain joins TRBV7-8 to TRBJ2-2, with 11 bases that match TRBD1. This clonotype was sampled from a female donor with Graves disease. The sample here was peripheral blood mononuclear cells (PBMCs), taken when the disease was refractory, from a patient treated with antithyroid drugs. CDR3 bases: TGTGCCAGCAGCCCGTCGGGCGGGGGACAGGGGGACACCGGGGAGCTGTTTTTT. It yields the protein CASSPSGGGQGDTGELFF. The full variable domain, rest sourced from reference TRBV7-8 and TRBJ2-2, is GAGVSQSPRYKVAKRGQDVALRCDPISGHVSLFWYQQALGQGPEFLTYFQNEAQLDKSGLPSDRFFAERPEGSVSTLKIQRTQQEDSAVYLCASSPSGGGQGDTGELFFGEGSRLTVL.